The present T cell receptor beta chain was sequenced within a study of blood T cells in healthy people across ages. A second PCR of 7 to 11 cycles used a sample-barcoded 5' primer and a J-beta primer mix. TCRdb ran MiXCR on the 5' RACE reads and lists one entry per CDR3 protein. The sample records about 1 million distinct CDR3 sequences, more than 40% being singletons. CDR3 length: 13 residues. Germline CDR1 and CDR2: MNHEY and SMNVEV (reference sequence). Trimming removed 4 bases from V and 5 bases from J, with 11 bases in between. The receptor was isolated from a woman aged 55-69 years in good health. The sample was blood. The V and J genes are TRBV27 and TRBJ1-2; the D gene is possibly TRBD1 (5 bases). The CDR3, as DNA: TGTGCCAGCAGTTCCCGGGACTTGTATGGCTACACCTTC. Residues: CASSSRDLYGYTF.